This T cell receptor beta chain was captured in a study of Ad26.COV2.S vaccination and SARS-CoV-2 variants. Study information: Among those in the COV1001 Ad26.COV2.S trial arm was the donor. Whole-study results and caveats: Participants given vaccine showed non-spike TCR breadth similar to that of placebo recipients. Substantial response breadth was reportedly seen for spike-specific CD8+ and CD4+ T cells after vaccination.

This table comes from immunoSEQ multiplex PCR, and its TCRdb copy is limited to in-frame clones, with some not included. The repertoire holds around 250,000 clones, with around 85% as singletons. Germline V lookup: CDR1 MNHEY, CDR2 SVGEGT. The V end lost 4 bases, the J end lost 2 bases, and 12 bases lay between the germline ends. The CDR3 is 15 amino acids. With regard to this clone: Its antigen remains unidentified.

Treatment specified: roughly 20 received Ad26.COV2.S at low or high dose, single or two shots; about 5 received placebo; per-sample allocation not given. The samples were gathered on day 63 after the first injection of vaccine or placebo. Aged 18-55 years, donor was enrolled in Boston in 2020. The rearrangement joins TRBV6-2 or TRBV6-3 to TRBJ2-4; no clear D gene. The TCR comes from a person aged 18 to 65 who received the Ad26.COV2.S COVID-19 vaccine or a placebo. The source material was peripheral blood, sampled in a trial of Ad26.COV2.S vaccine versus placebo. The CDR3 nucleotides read TGTGCCAGCAGTTCCGGACCCCTGACCAAAAACATTCAGTACTTC. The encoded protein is CASSSGPLTKNIQYF.